One and the same sample provided the 10 T cell receptor beta chains below, sequenced in a study of metastatic and nonmetastatic thyroid tumors. TCRdb re-analyzed the PCR reads using MiXCR. The sample records more than 35,000 clones, about a sixth being singletons. Not a single patient had been given any form of treatment at any point before undergoing thyroid surgery. Sequencing was carried out using blood. The origin of the receptors is a male donor with papillary thyroid cancer or a benign thyroid nodule (not recorded which). Some clones in this sample may be carry-over from other donors' samples.

This clone was recorded at least ten times. This may come from a read error, since a much larger clone is one base off. The V call is TRBV2, the J call TRBJ1-4; D not resolved. CDR1 is SNHLY and CDR2 is FYNNEI in the germline V gene. Trimming stripped 10 bases from V and 7 bases from J, with 22 bases between. The CDR3 is made up of 15 amino acids. The CDR3 loop is CAIRRPGLVGEKLFF. In DNA form, the CDR3 reads TGTGCCATCCGGAGACCAGGACTCGTTGGTGAAAAACTGTTTTTT. Based on the CDR3 plus reference TRBV2 and TRBJ1-4, the full variable domain is EPEVTQTPSHQVTQMGQEVILRCVPISNHLYFYWYRQILGQKVEFLVSFYNNEISEKSEIFDDQFSVERPDGSNFTLKIRSTKLEDSAMYFCAIRRPGLVGEKLFFGSGTQLSVL.

This clone has at least ten counts. The J gene is TRBJ1-2, the V gene TRBV20-1, with 7 bases that match TRBD1. The CDR3 runs to 15 residues. V lost 0 bases and J lost 2; bases outside the gene matches: 6. The V gene's germline CDR1 is DFQATT and CDR2 SNEGSKA (reference sequence). This CDR3 is CSARDFDRANYGYTF. In DNA form, the CDR3 reads TGCAGTGCTAGAGATTTCGACAGGGCGAACTATGGCTACACCTTC.

This clone was detected ten times or more. This chain uses TRBV7-9 with TRBJ1-1, with 10 bases lining up with TRBD1. Germline CDR1 is SEHNR and CDR2 is FQNEAQ (reference sequence). Trimming took 4 bases from V and 3 from J; bases not matched to a gene: 5. This CDR3 region has 15 residues. CDR3 in DNA: TGTGCCAGCAGCTCCCGGGACAGGGGTCACACTGAAGCTTTCTTT. It specifies CASSSRDRGHTEAFF. The full variable domain, rest sourced from reference TRBV7-9 and TRBJ1-1, is DTGVSQNPRHKITKRGQNVTFRCDPISEHNRLYWYRQTLGQGPEFLTYFQNEAQLEKSRLLSDRFSAERPKGSFSTLEIQRTEQGDSAMYLCASSSRDRGHTEAFFGQGTRLTVV.

In this sample, this clone turned up many times. The V gene is TRBV7-9, the J gene TRBJ1-1; TRBD1 might be the D (5 bases). V was cut by 1 base and J by 5 bases, with 11 bases left in between. The CDR3 spans 14 residues. Germline CDR1 SEHNR, CDR2 FQNEAQ (reference sequence). CDR3 in amino acids: CASSLGGEGTEAFF. Here the CDR3 DNA reads TGTGCCAGCAGCTTAGGAGGGGAGGGGACTGAAGCTTTCTTT.

The V call is TRBV6-1, the J call TRBJ2-3; 9 bases align to TRBD2. CDR1 and CDR2 (germline): MNHNS, SASEGT. The CDR3 consists of 14 residues. V was clipped by 11 bases and J by 4 bases; unmatched bases: 10. This CDR3 reads CAAGAAGGADTQYF. The CDR3 nucleotides read TGTGCCGCGGGGGCAGCGGGAGGTGCAGATACGCAGTATTTT.

The rearrangement uses TRBV12-3 or TRBV12-4 and TRBJ2-7; D not resolved. The CDR3 consists of 13 residues. With 3 bases removed from V and 2 bases from J, the gap between germline ends came to 8 bases. The CDR3 region is CASSFTLPYEQYF. CDR3 DNA: TGTGCCAGCAGTTTTACATTGCCCTACGAGCAGTACTTC.

This clone has a count of ten or more. V gene TRBV20-1 combines with J gene TRBJ1-5; D is unresolved. This CDR3 has 13 residues. The germline V gene has CDR1 DFQATT and CDR2 SNEGSKA (reference sequence). V lost 6 bases and J 6 bases, leaving 15 bases between the germline ends. Written as DNA, the CDR3 is TGCAGTGCGAGGATAGGGTGGGGTCAGCCCCAGCATTTT. This translates into CSARIGWGQPQHF.

This clone came up a few times. This rearrangement joins TRBV6-6 to TRBJ2-1; 12 bases are a match to TRBD2. In germline, CDR1 is MNHNY, CDR2 SVGAGI (reference sequence). The CDR3 is 15 amino acids. V trimming: 5 bases; J trimming: 3 bases; junction bases outside the gene matches: 2. CDR3 amino acids: CASSPTSGGYNEQFF. CDR3 nucleotides: TGTGCCAGCAGTCCGACTAGCGGGGGCTACAATGAGCAGTTCTTC.

This clone was counted at least ten times. The rearrangement uses TRBV11-3 and TRBJ2-1; TRBD2 matches at 10 bases. This CDR3 has 17 residues. V lost 5 bases to trimming and J lost 4 bases; unmatched junction nucleotides: 11. Germline CDR1 SGHNT, CDR2 YENEEA. The CDR3 coding sequence is TGTGCCAGCAGCCCGGACCATAGCGGGGGGCTATACAATGAGCAGTTCTTC. This codes for CASSPDHSGGLYNEQFF. The entire variable domain, with the rest obtained from reference TRBV11-3 and TRBJ2-1, is as follows: EAGVVQSPRYKIIEKKQPVAFWCNPISGHNTLYWYLQNLGQGPELLIRYENEEAVDDSQLPKDRFSAERLKGVDSTLKIQPAELGDSAVYLCASSPDHSGGLYNEQFFGPGTRLTVL.

This clone showed up many times. The rearrangement links TRBV6-1 to TRBJ1-3, with unresolved D. This CDR3 has 15 amino acids. The V end was cut by 3 bases, the J end by 1 base, with 10 bases between. CDR1 is MNHNS and CDR2 is SASEGT in the germline V gene. In nucleotides, the CDR3 is TGTGCCAGCAGTGAGGATATCGGATCTGGAAACACCATATATTTT. Encoded protein: CASSEDIGSGNTIYF.